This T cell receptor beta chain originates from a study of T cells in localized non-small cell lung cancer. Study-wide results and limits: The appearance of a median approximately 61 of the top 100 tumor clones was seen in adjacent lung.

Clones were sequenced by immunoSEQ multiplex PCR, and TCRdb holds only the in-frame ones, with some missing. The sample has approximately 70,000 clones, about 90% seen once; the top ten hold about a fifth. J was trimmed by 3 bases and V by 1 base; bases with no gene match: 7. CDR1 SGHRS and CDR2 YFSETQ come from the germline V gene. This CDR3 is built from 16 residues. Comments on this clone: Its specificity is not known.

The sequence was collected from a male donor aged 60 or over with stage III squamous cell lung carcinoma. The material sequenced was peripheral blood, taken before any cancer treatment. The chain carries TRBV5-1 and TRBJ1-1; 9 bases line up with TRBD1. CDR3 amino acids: CASSLSSGTGYTEAFF. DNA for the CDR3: TGCGCCAGCAGCTTGTCATCCGGGACAGGGTACACTGAAGCTTTCTTT.